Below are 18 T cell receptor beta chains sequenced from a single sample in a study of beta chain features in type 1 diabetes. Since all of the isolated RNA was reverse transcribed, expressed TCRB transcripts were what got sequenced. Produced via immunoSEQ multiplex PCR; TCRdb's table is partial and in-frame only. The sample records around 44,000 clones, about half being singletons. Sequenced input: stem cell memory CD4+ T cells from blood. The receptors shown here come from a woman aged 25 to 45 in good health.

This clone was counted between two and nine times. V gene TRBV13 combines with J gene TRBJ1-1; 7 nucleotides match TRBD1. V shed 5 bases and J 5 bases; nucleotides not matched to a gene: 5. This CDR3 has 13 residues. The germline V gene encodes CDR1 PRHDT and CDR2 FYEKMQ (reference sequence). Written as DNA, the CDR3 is TGTGCCAGCAGCGCAGACAGGGATACTGAAGCTTTCTTT. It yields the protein CASSADRDTEAFF.

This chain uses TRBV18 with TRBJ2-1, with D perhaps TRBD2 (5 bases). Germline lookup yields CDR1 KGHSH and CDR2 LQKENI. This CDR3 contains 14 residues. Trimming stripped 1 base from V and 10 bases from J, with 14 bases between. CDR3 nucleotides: TGTGCCAGCTCACCACTGGGTAGCGTCACCGAGCAGTTCTTC. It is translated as CASSPLGSVTEQFF.

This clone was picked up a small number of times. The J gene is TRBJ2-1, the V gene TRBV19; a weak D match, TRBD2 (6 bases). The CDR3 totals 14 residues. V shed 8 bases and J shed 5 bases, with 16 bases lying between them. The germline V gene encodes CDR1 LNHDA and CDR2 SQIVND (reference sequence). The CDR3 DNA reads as TGTGCCAGTTGGGACTCAACGGGGCACAATGAGCAGTTCTTC. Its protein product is CASWDSTGHNEQFF.

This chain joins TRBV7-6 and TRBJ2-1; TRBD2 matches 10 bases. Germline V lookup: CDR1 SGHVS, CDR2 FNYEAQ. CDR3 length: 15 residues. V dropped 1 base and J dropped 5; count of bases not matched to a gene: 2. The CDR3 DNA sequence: TGTGCCAGCAGCTTAGGGACTAGCGGCAACAATGAGCAGTTCTTC. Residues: CASSLGTSGNNEQFF.

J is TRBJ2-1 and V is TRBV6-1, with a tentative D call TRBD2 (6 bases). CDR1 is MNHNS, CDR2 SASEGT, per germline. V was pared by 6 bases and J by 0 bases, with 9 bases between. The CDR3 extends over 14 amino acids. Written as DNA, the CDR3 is TGTGCCAGCAGCCAGACTAGCTCCTACAATGAGCAGTTCTTC. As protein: CASSQTSSYNEQFF.

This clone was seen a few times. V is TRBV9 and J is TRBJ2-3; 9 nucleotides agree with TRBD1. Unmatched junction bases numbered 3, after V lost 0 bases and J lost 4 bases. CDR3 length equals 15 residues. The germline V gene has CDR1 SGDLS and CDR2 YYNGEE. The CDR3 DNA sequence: TGTGCCAGCAGCGTAGCGGGACAGGGTCCAGATACGCAGTATTTT. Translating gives CASSVAGQGPDTQYF.

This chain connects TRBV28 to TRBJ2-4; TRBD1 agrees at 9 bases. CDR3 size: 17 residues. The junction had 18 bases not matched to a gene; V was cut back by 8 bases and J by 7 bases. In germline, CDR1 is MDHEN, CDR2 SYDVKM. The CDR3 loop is CASEFGRTGVIRNIQYF. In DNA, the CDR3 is TGTGCCAGCGAGTTTGGGCGGACAGGGGTGATCAGGAACATTCAGTACTTC.

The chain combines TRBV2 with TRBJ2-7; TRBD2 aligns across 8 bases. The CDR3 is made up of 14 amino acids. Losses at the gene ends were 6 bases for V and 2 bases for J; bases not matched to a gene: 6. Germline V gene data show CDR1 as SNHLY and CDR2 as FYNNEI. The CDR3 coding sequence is TGTGCCAGCAGGGTTAGCGGGGCACCCTACGAGCAGTACTTC. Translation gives CASRVSGAPYEQYF.

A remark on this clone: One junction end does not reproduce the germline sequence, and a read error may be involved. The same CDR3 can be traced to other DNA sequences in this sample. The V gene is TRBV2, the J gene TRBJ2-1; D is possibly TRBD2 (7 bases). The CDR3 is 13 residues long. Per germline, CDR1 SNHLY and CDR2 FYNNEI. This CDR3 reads CASSVERDNEQFF. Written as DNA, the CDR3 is TGTGCCAGCAGTGTAGAGCGGGACAATGAACAGTTCTTC.

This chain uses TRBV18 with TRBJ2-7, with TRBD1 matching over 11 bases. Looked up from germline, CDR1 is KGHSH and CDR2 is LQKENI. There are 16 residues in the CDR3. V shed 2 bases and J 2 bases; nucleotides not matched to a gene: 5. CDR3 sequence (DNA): TGTGCCAGCTCACCAGGGCCGGGACAGGGGGCCTACGAGCAGTACTTC. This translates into CASSPGPGQGAYEQYF. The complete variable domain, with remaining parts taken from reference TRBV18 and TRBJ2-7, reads NAGVMQNPRHLVRRRGQEARLRCSPMKGHSHVYWYRQLPEEGLKFMVYLQKENIIDESGMPKERFSAEFPKEGPSILRIQQVVRGDSAAYFCASSPGPGQGAYEQYFGPGTRLTVT.

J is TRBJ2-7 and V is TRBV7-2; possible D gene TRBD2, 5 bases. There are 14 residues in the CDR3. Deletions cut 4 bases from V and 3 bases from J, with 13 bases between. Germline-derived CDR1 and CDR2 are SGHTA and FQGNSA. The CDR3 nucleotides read TGTGCCAGCAGCTCCGCGTCGGGAAACTACGAGCAGTACTTC. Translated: CASSSASGNYEQYF.

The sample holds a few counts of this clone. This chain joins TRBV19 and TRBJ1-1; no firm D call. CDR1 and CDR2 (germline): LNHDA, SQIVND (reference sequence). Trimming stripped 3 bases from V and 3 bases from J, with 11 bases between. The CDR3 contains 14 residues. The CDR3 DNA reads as TGTGCCAGTAGTATGGTCGCGGGGTACACTGAAGCTTTCTTT. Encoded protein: CASSMVAGYTEAFF.

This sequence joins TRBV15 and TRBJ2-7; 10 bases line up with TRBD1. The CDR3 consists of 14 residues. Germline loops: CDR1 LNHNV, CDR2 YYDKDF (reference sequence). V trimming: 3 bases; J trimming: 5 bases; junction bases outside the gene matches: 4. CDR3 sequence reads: CATSRGTGVNEQYF. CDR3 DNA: TGTGCCACCAGCAGGGGGACAGGGGTCAACGAGCAGTACTTC.

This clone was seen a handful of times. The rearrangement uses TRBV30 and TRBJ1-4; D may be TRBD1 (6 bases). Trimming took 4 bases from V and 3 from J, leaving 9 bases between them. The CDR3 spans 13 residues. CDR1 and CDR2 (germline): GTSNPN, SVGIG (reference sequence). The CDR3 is CAWMDRSNEKLFF. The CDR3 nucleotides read TGTGCCTGGATGGACAGATCTAATGAAAAACTGTTTTTT.

The CDR3 reads CASSLRPGTSGNPSRYEQYF. Written as DNA, the CDR3 is TGCGCCAGCAGCCTCCGACCCGGGACTAGCGGGAACCCCTCCCGCTACGAGCAGTACTTC. The chain joins TRBV4-1 to TRBJ2-7; 13 bases agree with TRBD2. V lost 4 bases, J lost 3 bases, and 18 bases stayed unmatched. Germline CDR1 reads MGHRA; CDR2 reads YSYEKL. This CDR3 has 20 amino acids.

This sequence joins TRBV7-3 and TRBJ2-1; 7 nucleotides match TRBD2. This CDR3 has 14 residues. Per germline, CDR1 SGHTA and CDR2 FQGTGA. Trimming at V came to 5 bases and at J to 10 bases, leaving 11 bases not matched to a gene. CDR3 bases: TGTGCCAGCAGCCCCGGGGGGACTATTCCGGAGCAGTTCTTC. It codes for CASSPGGTIPEQFF.

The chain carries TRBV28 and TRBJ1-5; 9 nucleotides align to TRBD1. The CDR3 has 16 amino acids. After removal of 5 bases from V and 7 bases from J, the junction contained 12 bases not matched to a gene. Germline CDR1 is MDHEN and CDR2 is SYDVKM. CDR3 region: CASSNPGTGLKQPQHF. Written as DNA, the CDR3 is TGTGCCAGCAGTAACCCCGGGACAGGGTTAAAGCAGCCCCAGCATTTT. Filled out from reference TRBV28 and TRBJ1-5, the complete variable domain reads DVKVTQSSRYLVKRTGEKVFLECVQDMDHENMFWYRQDPGLGLRLIYFSYDVKMKEKGDIPEGYSVSREKKERFSLILESASTNQTSMYLCASSNPGTGLKQPQHFGDGTRLSIL.

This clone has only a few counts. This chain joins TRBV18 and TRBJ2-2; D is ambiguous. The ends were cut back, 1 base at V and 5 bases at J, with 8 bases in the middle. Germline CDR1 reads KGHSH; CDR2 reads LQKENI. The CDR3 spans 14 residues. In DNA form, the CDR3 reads TGTGCCAGCTCACCACGATTCGGGACCGGGGAGCTGTTTTTT. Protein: CASSPRFGTGELFF.